This T cell receptor (beta chain) was profiled in a study of T cell responses to AZD1222 COVID-19 vaccine. General study points: Unmutated regions of variants are reportedly targeted by nearly half of spike-specific TCRs.

Details on this clone: As yet, its antigen is unknown.

The CDR3 contains 19 residues. Per the germline V gene, CDR1 is MGHRA and CDR2 is YSYEKL. After removal of 0 bases from V and 2 bases from J, the junction contained 14 bases not matched to a gene. Using immunoSEQ multiplex PCR, the repertoire was profiled, and TCRdb retains in-frame clones only, with some absent. The sample lists 110,000 to 150,000 clones, approximately 83% occurring once. Sequenced here: peripheral blood, sampled on day 0 of AZD1222 vaccination. J is TRBJ2-5 and V is TRBV4-1; the match to TRBD2 covers 8 bases. The clonotype was recovered from an adult in good health. The CDR3 DNA reads as TGCGCCAGCAGCCAAGACTCTGCGGGGGGCTACGAAATACAAGAGACCCAGTACTTC. Its protein is CASSQDSAGGYEIQETQYF.